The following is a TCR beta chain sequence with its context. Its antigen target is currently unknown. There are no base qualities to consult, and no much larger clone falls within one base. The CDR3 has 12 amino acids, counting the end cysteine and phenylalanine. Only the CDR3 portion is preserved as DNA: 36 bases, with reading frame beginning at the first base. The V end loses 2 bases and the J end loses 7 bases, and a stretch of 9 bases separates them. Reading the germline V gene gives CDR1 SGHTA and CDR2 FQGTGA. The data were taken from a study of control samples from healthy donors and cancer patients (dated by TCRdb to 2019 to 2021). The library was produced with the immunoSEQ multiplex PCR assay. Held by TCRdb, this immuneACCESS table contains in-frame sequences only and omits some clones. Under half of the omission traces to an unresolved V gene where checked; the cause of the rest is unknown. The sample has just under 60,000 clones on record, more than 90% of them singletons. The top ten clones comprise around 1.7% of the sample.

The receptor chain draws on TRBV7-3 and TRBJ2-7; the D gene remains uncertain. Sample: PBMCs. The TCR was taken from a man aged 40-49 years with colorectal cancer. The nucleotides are TGTGCCAGCAGCTTACCTCCCGGGGAGCAGTACTTC. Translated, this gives CASSLPPGEQYF.